This T cell receptor (beta chain) originates from a study of shared clonotypes between healthy human individuals. Sequencing was performed with immunoSEQ multiplex PCR; in TCRdb, only in-frame clones are kept and a portion is missing. This sample has 2,500,000 or so clones; 80% to 95% occur once, and the top ten carry around 0.4%. Unmatched junction bases numbered 10, after V lost 5 bases and J lost 6 bases. Germline values: CDR1 SQVTM, CDR2 ANQGSEA. This CDR3 region has 15 residues. This TCR derives from a man aged 18-30 years in good health. Some clones in this sample may be carry-over from other donors' samples. This chain links TRBV29-1 with TRBJ2-1, with TRBD2 identical over 10 bases. Sequenced material: naive CD4+ T cells from PBMCs. Indicated subset: CD45RA+ positively selected. Here the CDR3 reads CSVLPPSGRGNEQFF. CDR3 sequence (DNA): TGCAGCGTTCTCCCCCCCAGCGGGAGGGGCAATGAGCAGTTCTTC.